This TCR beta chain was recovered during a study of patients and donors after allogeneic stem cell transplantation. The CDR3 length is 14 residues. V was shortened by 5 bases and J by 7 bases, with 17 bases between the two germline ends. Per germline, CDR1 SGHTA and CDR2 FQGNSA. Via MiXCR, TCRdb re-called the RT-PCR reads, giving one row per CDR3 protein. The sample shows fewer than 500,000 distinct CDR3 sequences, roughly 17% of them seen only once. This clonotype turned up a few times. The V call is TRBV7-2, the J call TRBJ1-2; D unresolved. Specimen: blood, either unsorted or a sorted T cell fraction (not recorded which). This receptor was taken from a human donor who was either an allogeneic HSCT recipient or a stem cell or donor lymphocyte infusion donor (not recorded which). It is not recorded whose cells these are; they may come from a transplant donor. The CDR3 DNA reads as TGTGCCAGCAGCACGACATGGATAGACACTGGCTACACCTTC. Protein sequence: CASSTTWIDTGYTF.